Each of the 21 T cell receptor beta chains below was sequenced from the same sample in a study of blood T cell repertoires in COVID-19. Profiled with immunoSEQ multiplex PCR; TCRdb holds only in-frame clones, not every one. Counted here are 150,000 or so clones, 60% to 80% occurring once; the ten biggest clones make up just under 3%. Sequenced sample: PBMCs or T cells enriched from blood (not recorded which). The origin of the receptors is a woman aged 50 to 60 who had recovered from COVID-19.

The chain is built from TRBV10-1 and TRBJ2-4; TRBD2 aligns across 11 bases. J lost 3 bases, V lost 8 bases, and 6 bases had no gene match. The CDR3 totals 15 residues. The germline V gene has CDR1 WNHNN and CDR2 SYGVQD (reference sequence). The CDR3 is CASPRTSGCKNIQYF. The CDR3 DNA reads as TGCGCCAGCCCGAGGACTAGCGGGTGCAAAAACATTCAGTACTTC.

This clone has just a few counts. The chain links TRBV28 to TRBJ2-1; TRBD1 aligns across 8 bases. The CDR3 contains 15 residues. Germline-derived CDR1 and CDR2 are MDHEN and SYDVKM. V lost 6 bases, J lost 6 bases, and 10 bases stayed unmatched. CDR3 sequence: CASSPRQGIANEQFF. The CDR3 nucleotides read TGTGCCAGCAGCCCCCGACAGGGGATCGCCAATGAGCAGTTCTTC.

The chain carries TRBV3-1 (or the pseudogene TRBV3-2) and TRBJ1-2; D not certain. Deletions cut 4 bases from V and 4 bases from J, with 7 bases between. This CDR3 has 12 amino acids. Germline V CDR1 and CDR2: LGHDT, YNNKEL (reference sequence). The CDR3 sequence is CASSPTGYGYTF. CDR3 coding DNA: TGTGCCAGCAGCCCAACGGGCTATGGCTACACCTTC.

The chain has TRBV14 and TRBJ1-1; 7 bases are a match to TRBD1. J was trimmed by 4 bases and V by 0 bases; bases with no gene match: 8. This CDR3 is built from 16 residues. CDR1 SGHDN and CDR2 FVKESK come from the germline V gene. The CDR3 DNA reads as TGTGCCAGCAGCCAAGATGGGGCAGGGGGGATCACTGAAGCTTTCTTT. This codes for CASSQDGAGGITEAFF.

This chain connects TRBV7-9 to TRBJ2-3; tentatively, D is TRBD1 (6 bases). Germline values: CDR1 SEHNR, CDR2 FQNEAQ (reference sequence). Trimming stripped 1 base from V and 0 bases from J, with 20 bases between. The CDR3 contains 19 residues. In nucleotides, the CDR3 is TGTGCCAGCAGCTTAGTGACGTTCGTGGGCAGGGGAAGCACAGATACGCAGTATTTT. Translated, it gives CASSLVTFVGRGSTDTQYF. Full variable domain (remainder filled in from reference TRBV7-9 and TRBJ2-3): DTGVSQNPRHKITKRGQNVTFRCDPISEHNRLYWYRQTLGQGPEFLTYFQNEAQLEKSRLLSDRFSAERPKGSFSTLEIQRTEQGDSAMYLCASSLVTFVGRGSTDTQYFGPGTRLTVL.

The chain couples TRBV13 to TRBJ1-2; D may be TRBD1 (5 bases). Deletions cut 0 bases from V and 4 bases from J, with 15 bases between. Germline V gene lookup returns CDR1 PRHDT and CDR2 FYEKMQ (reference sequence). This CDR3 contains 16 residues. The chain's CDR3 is CASSLGGRAYSYGYTF. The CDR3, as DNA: TGTGCCAGCAGCTTAGGAGGCAGGGCGTATAGCTATGGCTACACCTTC.

CDR3 DNA: TGTGCCAGCAGCCAAGATAGGAGCGGGACGCGCACAGATACGCAGTATTTT. This encodes CASSQDRSGTRTDTQYF. The chain is built from TRBV3-1 (or the pseudogene TRBV3-2) and TRBJ2-3; 7 bases line up with TRBD2. V was pared by 0 bases and J by 1 base, with 7 bases of the junction left unmatched. CDR1 is LGHDT and CDR2 is YNNKEL in the germline V gene (reference sequence). The CDR3 runs 17 residues.

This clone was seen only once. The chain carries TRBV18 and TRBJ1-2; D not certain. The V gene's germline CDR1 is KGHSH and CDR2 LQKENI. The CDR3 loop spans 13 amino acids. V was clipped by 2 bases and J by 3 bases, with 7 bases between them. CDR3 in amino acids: CASSPEDYYGYTF. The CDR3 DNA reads TGTGCCAGCTCACCAGAGGACTACTATGGCTACACCTTC.

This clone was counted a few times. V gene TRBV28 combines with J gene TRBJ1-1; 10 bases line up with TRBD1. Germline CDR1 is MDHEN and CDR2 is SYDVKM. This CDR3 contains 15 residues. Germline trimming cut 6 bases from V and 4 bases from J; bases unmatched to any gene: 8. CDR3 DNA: TGTGCCAGCAGACCGGGACAGGGGCGGAGCACTGAAGCTTTCTTT. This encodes CASRPGQGRSTEAFF.

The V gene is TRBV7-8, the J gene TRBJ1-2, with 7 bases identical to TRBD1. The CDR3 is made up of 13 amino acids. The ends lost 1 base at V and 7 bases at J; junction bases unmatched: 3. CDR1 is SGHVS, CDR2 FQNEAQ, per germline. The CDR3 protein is CASSLVGGRGYTF. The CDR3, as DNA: TGTGCCAGCAGCTTAGTAGGGGGCCGTGGCTACACCTTC. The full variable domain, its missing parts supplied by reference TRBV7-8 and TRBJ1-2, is GAGVSQSPRYKVAKRGQDVALRCDPISGHVSLFWYQQALGQGPEFLTYFQNEAQLDKSGLPSDRFFAERPEGSVSTLKIQRTQQEDSAVYLCASSLVGGRGYTFGSGTRLTVV.

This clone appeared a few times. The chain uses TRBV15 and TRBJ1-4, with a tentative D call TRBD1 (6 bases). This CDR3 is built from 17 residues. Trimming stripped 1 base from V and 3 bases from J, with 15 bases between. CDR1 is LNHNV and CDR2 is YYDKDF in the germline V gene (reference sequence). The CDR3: CATSRVGAGEANEKLFF. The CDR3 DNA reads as TGTGCCACCAGCAGAGTGGGGGCGGGAGAAGCTAATGAAAAACTGTTTTTT.

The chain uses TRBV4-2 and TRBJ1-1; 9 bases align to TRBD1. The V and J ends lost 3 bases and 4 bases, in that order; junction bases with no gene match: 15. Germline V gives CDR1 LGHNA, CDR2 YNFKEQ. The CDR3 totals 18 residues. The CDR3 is CASSHNPAGTGTVTEAFF. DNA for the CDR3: TGTGCCAGCAGCCACAATCCCGCCGGGACAGGGACGGTCACTGAAGCTTTCTTT.

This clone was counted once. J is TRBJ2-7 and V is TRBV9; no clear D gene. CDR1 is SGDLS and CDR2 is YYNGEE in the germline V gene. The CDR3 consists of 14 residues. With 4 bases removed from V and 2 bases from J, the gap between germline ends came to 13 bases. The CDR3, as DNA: TGTGCCAGCAGCCCCCCTCTACCTCCCTACGAGCAGTACTTC. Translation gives CASSPPLPPYEQYF.

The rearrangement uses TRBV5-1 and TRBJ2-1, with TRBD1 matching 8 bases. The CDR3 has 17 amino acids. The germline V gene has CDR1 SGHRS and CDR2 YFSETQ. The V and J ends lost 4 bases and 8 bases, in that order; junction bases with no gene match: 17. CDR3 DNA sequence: TGCGCCAGCAGCCTGTACGCGGGCAGGGGGCGAGTCGATGAGCAGTTCTTC. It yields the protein CASSLYAGRGRVDEQFF.

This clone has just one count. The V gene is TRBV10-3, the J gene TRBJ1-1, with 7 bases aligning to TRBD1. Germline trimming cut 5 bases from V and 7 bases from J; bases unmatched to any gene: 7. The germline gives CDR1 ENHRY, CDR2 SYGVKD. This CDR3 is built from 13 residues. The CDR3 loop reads CAISLTGRNEAFF. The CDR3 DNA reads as TGTGCCATCAGTCTGACAGGGAGAAATGAAGCTTTCTTT.

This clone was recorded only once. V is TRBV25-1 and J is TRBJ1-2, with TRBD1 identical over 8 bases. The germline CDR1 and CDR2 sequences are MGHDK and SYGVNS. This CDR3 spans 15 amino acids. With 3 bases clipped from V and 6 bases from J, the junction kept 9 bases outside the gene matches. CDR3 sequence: CASSDYNRGQDGYTF. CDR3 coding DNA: TGTGCCAGCAGTGACTATAACAGGGGACAGGATGGCTACACCTTC.

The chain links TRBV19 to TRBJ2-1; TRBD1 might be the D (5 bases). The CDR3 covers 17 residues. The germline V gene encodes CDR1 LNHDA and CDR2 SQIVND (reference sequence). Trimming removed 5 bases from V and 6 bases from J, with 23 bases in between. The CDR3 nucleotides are TGTGCCAGTAGTCCCTCGGCCTCCAGTACAGGTTTCAATGAGCAGTTCTTC. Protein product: CASSPSASSTGFNEQFF.

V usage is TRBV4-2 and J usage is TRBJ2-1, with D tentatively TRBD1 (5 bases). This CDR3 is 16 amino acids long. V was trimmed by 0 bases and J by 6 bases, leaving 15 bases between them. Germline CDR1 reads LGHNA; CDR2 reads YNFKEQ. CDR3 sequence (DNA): TGTGCCAGCAGCCAAGATACCCTTGGACAAACCAATGAGCAGTTCTTC. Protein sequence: CASSQDTLGQTNEQFF.

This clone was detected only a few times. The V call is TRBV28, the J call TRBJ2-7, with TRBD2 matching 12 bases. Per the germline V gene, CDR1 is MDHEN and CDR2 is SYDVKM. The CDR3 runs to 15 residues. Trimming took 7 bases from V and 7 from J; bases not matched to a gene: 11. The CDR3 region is CASTSRLAGVREQYF. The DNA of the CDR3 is TGTGCCAGCACTTCCCGACTAGCGGGAGTGCGGGAGCAGTACTTC.

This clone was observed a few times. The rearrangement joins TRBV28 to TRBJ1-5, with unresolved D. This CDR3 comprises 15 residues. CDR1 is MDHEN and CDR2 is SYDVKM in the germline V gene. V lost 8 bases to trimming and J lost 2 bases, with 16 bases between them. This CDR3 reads CASQLLAGGNQPQHF. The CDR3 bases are TGTGCCAGCCAACTCCTTGCAGGTGGCAATCAGCCCCAGCATTTT.

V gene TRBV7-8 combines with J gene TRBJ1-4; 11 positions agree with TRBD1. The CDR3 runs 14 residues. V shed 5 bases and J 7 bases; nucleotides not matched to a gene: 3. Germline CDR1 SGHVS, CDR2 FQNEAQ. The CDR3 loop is CASSRDRGIEKLFF. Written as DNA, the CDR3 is TGTGCCAGCAGCCGGGACAGGGGGATTGAAAAACTGTTTTTT.